Reported below is one TCR beta chain. Its antigen is still unknown. The CDR3 length is 14 residues. The V end lost 7 bases, the J end lost 0 bases, and 13 bases lay between the germline ends. CDR1 is SEHNR and CDR2 is FQNEAQ in the germline V gene (reference sequence). The data were obtained in a study of T-cell reconstitution after alpha-beta-depleted transplantation in children. Study observations and caveats: Counts and diversity of T cells one year after transplant came mostly from newly produced T cells. Reportedly, alpha-beta T cells present about two months post-transplant originated from several hundred expanded clones of graft origin. Some patients' high day-60 TCRbeta diversity was traced to surviving recipient T cells and thymic progenitors.

Preparation of the TCRbeta library was carried out with unique molecular identifiers. MiXCR, run by TCRdb on the PCR reads, gives a single entry per CDR3 protein. Found here are approximately 430,000 distinct CDR3 sequences, around 15% of them singletons; the top ten hold roughly 29%. The sequence derives from a boy under two years old who had a stem cell transplant for Wiskott-Aldrich syndrome, so the T cells may come from the graft donor. Sequenced material: PBMCs, mostly from graft donor cells, taken 360 days after TCRalphabeta/CD19-depleted stem cell transplant. The chain couples TRBV7-9 to TRBJ2-7; D is perhaps TRBD1 (6 bases). The CDR3 nucleotides read TGTGCCAGCACCCTTGACAGGTTCTCCTACGAGCAGTACTTC. Residues: CASTLDRFSYEQYF.